This passage covers 20 T cell receptor beta chains from one sample sequenced in a study of blood T cell repertoires in COVID-19. Only in-frame clones appear in the TCRdb table, and some are missing; sequencing was by immunoSEQ multiplex PCR. This repertoire shows hundreds of thousands of clones, more than 75% found once; its top ten account for about 1.6%. Input material: PBMCs or T cells enriched from blood (not recorded which). The receptors stem from a woman in her forties or fifties who had recovered from COVID-19.

This chain joins TRBV19 and TRBJ2-7; 7 positions agree with TRBD1. The CDR3 has 14 amino acids. Trimming removed 9 bases from V and 2 bases from J; junction bases left unmatched: 10. Germline CDR1 reads LNHDA; CDR2 reads SQIVND (reference sequence). This CDR3 is CASTRQGFPYEQYF. The CDR3, as DNA: TGTGCCAGCACCAGACAGGGTTTTCCCTACGAGCAGTACTTC.

The V call is TRBV5-5, the J call TRBJ1-1, with D uncertain. CDR1 is SGHKS, CDR2 YYEKEE, per germline (reference sequence). Trimming took off 5 bases at V and 1 base at J, with 12 bases between the two ends. This CDR3 has 14 amino acids. The CDR3 DNA reads TGTGCCAGCAGTTTCATGGCAGGGAACACTGAAGCTTTCTTT. It encodes CASSFMAGNTEAFF.

A note on this clone: Mismatch with germline at one junction end may stem from a read error. V is TRBV11-2 and J is TRBJ2-7; D is perhaps TRBD1 (5 bases). CDR1 is SGHAT, CDR2 FQNNGV, per germline. The CDR3 consists of 15 residues. The CDR3 loop is CASSRLTASSYEQYF. CDR3 bases: TGTGCCAGCAGCCGCCTGACAGCAAGCTCCTATGAGCAGTACTTC.

This sequence joins TRBV9 and TRBJ2-3; D possibly corresponds to TRBD1 (6 bases). CDR1 and CDR2 from the germline V gene are SGDLS and YYNGEE. Trimming took off 4 bases at V and 4 bases at J, with 19 bases between the two ends. The CDR3 spans 16 residues. CDR3 in DNA: TGTGCCAGCAGCAACGACAGGAGAAGAGGCGCAGATACGCAGTATTTT. Protein: CASSNDRRRGADTQYF.

This clone was counted once. V and J are TRBV19 and TRBJ1-1; no reliable D call. V lost 4 bases and J lost 3, with 9 bases in between. The germline CDR1 and CDR2 sequences are LNHDA and SQIVND (reference sequence). This CDR3 contains 13 residues. The CDR3 here is CASSTQKYTEAFF. The DNA of the CDR3 is TGTGCCAGTAGTACACAAAAGTACACTGAAGCTTTCTTT.

The chain is built from TRBV19 and TRBJ2-7; 7 bases are shared with TRBD1. Germline CDR1 LNHDA, CDR2 SQIVND (reference sequence). With V trimmed by 8 bases and J by 0 bases, 7 bases remained unmatched. The CDR3 covers 14 residues. Written as DNA, the CDR3 is TGTGCCAGTGGCAGACAGGGAAGCTCCTACGAGCAGTACTTC. This gives the protein CASGRQGSSYEQYF.

This clone showed up just once. The J gene is TRBJ1-4, the V gene TRBV10-3, with D unclear. The CDR3 is 13 residues long. The germline V gene encodes CDR1 ENHRY and CDR2 SYGVKD. V was clipped by 3 bases and J by 5 bases, with 7 bases between them. CDR3 loop: CAISDGENEKLFF. CDR3 nucleotide sequence: TGTGCCATCAGTGACGGGGAGAATGAAAAACTGTTTTTT.

The chain carries TRBV29-1 and TRBJ2-1; 7 bases are a match to TRBD2. The CDR3 sequence is 14 residues long. CDR1 is SQVTM and CDR2 is ANQGSEA in the germline V gene. Losses at the gene ends were 8 bases for V and 4 bases for J; bases not matched to a gene: 11. CDR3 in DNA: TGCAGCTCCCATGGGGCGGGAGATTACAATGAGCAGTTCTTC. Amino acid sequence: CSSHGAGDYNEQFF.

V and J are TRBV19 and TRBJ2-1; 11 bases line up with TRBD1. CDR1 is LNHDA, CDR2 SQIVND, per germline (reference sequence). Trimming at V came to 1 base and at J to 1 base, leaving 3 bases not matched to a gene. This CDR3 has 17 residues. CDR3 in amino acids: CASSIVWDRGSYNEQFF. CDR3 bases: TGTGCCAGTAGTATAGTTTGGGACAGGGGGTCCTACAATGAGCAGTTCTTC.

The CDR3 reads CATQGQGGPYGYTF. The CDR3 DNA reads as TGTGCCACCCAGGGACAGGGGGGCCCCTATGGCTACACCTTC. This chain links TRBV10-3 with TRBJ1-2; 11 positions agree with TRBD1. This CDR3 has 14 residues. V was clipped by 10 bases and J by 4 bases; unmatched bases: 8. Germline loops: CDR1 ENHRY, CDR2 SYGVKD.

The chain couples TRBV19 to TRBJ2-1; D ambiguous. V lost 4 bases, J lost 8 bases, and 6 bases lay in between. CDR3 size: 11 residues. CDR1 is LNHDA, CDR2 SQIVND, per germline (reference sequence). CDR3 amino acids: CASSNLDEQFF. CDR3 coding DNA: TGTGCCAGTAGTAATCTCGATGAGCAGTTCTTC.

V and J are TRBV5-1 and TRBJ2-3; TRBD2 agrees at 10 bases. Germline CDR1 reads SGHRS; CDR2 reads YFSETQ. The CDR3 has 16 amino acids. V lost 8 bases to trimming and J lost 5 bases; unmatched junction nucleotides: 14. CDR3 nucleotides: TGCGCCAGTTCCCGGGGTAGCGGGGGGCCTGGAGATACGCAGTATTTT. Protein sequence: CASSRGSGGPGDTQYF.

Only a few counts were recorded for this clone. This rearrangement joins TRBV7-3 to TRBJ1-1, with TRBD1 matching 8 bases. CDR3 length: 18 amino acids. CDR1 is SGHTA and CDR2 is FQGTGA in the germline V gene. V shed 5 bases, J shed 3 bases, and the junction held 17 bases outside the gene matches. CDR3 sequence: CASSPYSWTGPLDTEAFF. CDR3 sequence (DNA): TGTGCCAGCAGCCCCTATTCCTGGACAGGGCCCCTGGACACTGAAGCTTTCTTT.

This clone was recorded once. V is TRBV5-1 and J is TRBJ2-3, with TRBD2 identical over 8 bases. The junction had 6 bases not matched to a gene; V was cut back by 2 bases and J by 4 bases. The germline CDR1 and CDR2 sequences are SGHRS and YFSETQ. This CDR3 spans 15 amino acids. The CDR3 is CASSLTAGDPDTQYF. The CDR3 DNA reads as TGCGCCAGCAGCTTAACAGCGGGAGATCCAGATACGCAGTATTTT.

The V and J genes are TRBV5-1 and TRBJ2-3; perhaps TRBD2 as D (5 bases). Germline CDR1 is SGHRS and CDR2 is YFSETQ. The V end lost 2 bases, the J end lost 2 bases, and 9 bases lay between the germline ends. The CDR3 loop spans 14 amino acids. The CDR3 DNA reads TGCGCCAGCAGCTTCGGACTTATCACAGATACGCAGTATTTT. Translation gives CASSFGLITDTQYF.

This clone is a singleton in its sample. The chain combines TRBV3-1 (or the pseudogene TRBV3-2) with TRBJ2-3; the D is unclear. This CDR3 region has 11 residues. Germline CDR1 and CDR2: LGHDT and YNNKEL (reference sequence). Trimming cost V 1 base and J 10 bases, with 6 bases left between them. CDR3: CASSQGPAQYF. The CDR3 nucleotides are TGTGCCAGCAGCCAAGGCCCAGCGCAGTATTTT.

The V and J genes are TRBV3-1 (or the pseudogene TRBV3-2) and TRBJ1-5; 9 bases agree with TRBD1. V dropped 0 bases and J dropped 7; count of bases not matched to a gene: 7. Germline CDR1 is LGHDT and CDR2 is YNNKEL (reference sequence). The CDR3 consists of 16 residues. CDR3 loop: CASSQDRDREGQPQHF. The CDR3, as DNA: TGTGCCAGCAGCCAAGATCGGGACAGGGAGGGGCAGCCCCAGCATTTT.

The chain carries TRBV5-6 and TRBJ2-1, with TRBD2 as a possible D gene (5 bases). The CDR3 contains 15 residues. CDR1 and CDR2 from the germline V gene are SGHDT and YYEEEE. The ends were cut back, 0 bases at V and 12 bases at J, with 19 bases in the middle. CDR3 nucleotide sequence: TGTGCCAGCAGCTTGGCCAGCGGCCTCGCGGTCGGGCAGTTCTTC. It codes for CASSLASGLAVGQFF.

The rearrangement joins TRBV25-1 to TRBJ2-5; 12 bases fit TRBD1. V shed 10 bases, J shed 4 bases, and the junction held 13 bases outside the gene matches. Germline CDR1 is MGHDK and CDR2 is SYGVNS. The CDR3 totals 16 residues. For the CDR3, the DNA is TGTGCCACCGAACCGGGACAGGGGGCTTGGGGAGAGACCCAGTACTTC. This codes for CATEPGQGAWGETQYF. Together with reference TRBV25-1 and TRBJ2-5, the CDR3 gives the full variable domain: EADIYQTPRYLVIGTGKKITLECSQTMGHDKMYWYQQDPGMELHLIHYSYGVNSTEKGDLSSESTVSRIRTEHFPLTLESARPSHTSQYLCATEPGQGAWGETQYFGPGTRLLVL.

The chain recombines TRBV30 with TRBJ1-2, with TRBD1 matching over 7 bases. Germline V gives CDR1 GTSNPN, CDR2 SVGIG (reference sequence). CDR3 length: 13 residues. V shed 3 bases, J shed 4 bases, and the junction held 5 bases outside the gene matches. DNA of the CDR3: TGTGCCTGGAGAGAAGGGGGCGGCTATGGCTACACCTTC. It encodes CAWREGGGYGYTF.